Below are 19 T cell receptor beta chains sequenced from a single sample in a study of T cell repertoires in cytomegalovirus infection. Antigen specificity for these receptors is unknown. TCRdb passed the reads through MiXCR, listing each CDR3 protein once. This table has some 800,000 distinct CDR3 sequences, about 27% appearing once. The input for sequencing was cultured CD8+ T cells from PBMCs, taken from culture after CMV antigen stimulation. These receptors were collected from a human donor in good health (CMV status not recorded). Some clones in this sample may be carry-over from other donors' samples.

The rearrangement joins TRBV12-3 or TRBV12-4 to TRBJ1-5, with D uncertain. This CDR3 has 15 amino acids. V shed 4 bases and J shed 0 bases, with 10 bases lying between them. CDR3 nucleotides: TGTGCCAGCAGTTCTTACGGGCCTAGCAATCAGCCCCAGCATTTT. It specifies CASSSYGPSNQPQHF.

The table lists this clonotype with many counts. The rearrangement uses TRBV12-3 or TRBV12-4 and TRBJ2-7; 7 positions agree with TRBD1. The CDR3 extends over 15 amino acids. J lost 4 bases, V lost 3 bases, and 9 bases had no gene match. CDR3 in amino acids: CASSLIRQGVYEQYF. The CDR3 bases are TGTGCCAGCAGTTTGATTCGACAGGGTGTTTACGAGCAGTACTTC.

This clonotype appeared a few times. The CDR3 region is CASSLLRGQNNYGYTF. In nucleotides, the CDR3 is TGTGCCAGCAGTTTGCTTAGGGGGCAGAATAACTATGGCTACACCTTC. V usage is TRBV6-5 and J usage is TRBJ1-2; 7 bases map to TRBD1. The CDR3 contains 16 residues. Germline V lookup: CDR1 MNHEY, CDR2 SVGAGI. With 4 bases clipped from V and 1 base from J, the junction kept 9 bases outside the gene matches.

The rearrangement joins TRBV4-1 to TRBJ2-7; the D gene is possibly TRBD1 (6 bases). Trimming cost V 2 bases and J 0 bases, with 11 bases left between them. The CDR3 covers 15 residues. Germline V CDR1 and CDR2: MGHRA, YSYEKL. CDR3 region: CASSQQQGSSYEQYF. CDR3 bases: TGCGCCAGCAGCCAACAACAGGGTTCCTCCTACGAGCAGTACTTC.

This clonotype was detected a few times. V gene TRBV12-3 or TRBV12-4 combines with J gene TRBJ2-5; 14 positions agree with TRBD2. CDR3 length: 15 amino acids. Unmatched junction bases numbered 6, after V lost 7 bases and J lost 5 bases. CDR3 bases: TGTGCCAGCACCGGGACTAGCGGGGGTGAGGAGACCCAGTACTTC. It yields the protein CASTGTSGGEETQYF.

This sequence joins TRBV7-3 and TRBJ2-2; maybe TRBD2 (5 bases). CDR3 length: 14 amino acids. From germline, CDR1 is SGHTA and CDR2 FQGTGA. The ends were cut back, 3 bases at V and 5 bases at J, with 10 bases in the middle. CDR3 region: CASSFSRRTGELFF. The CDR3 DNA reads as TGTGCCAGCAGCTTTTCTAGGAGGACCGGGGAGCTGTTTTTT.

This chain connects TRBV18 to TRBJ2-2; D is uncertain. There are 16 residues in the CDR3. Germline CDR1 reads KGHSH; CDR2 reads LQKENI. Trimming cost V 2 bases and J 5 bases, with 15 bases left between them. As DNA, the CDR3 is TGTGCCAGCTCACCAACGGAGACTCCGCGGACCGGGGAGCTGTTTTTT. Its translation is CASSPTETPRTGELFF.

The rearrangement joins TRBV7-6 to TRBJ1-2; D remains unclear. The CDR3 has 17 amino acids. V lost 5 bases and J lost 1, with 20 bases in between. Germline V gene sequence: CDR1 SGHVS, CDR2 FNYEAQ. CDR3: CASSVPLGQPINYGYTF. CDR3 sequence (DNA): TGTGCCAGCAGCGTACCCCTCGGGCAGCCGATTAACTATGGCTACACCTTC.

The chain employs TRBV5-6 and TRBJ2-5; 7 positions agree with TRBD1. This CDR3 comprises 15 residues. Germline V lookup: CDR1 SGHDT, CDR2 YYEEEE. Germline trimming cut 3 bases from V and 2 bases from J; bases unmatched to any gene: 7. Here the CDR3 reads CASSSTWDRQETQYF. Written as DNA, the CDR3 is TGTGCCAGCAGCTCGACTTGGGACAGACAAGAGACCCAGTACTTC.

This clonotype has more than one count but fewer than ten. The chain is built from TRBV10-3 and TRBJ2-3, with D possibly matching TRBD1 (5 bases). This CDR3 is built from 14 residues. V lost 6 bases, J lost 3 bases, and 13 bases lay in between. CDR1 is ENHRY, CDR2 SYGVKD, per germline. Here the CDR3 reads CAIRDTLLTDTQYF. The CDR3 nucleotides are TGTGCCATCAGGGACACTTTATTAACAGATACGCAGTATTTT.

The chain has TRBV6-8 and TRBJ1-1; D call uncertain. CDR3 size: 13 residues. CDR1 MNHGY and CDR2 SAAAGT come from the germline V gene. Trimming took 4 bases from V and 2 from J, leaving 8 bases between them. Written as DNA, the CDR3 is TGTGCCAGCAGTTGCCAGGTCAACACTGAAGCTTTCTTT. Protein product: CASSCQVNTEAFF.

The CDR3 region has the DNA TGTGCCAGCGGGGGGCAGGGAGTTCTAGGCTCTGGAAACACCATATATTTT. Its protein product is CASGGQGVLGSGNTIYF. This rearrangement joins TRBV7-6 to TRBJ1-3; tentative D call: TRBD1 (6 bases). The germline CDR1 and CDR2 sequences are SGHVS and FNYEAQ. The length of the CDR3 is 17 residues. V lost 8 bases and J 0 bases, leaving 20 bases between the germline ends.

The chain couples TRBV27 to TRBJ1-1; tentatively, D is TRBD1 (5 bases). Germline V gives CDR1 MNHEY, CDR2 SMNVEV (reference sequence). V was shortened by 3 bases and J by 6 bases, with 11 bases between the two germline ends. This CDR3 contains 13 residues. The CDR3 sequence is CASSFYWGAEAFF. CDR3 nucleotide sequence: TGTGCCAGCAGTTTTTATTGGGGGGCTGAAGCTTTCTTT.

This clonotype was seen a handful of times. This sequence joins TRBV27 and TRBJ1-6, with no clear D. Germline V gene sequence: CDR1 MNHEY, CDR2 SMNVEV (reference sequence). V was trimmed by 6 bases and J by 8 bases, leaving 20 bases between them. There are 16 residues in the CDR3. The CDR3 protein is CASSPNTGLFDSPLHF. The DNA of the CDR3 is TGTGCCAGCAGCCCTAATACTGGTCTATTTGATTCACCCCTCCACTTT.

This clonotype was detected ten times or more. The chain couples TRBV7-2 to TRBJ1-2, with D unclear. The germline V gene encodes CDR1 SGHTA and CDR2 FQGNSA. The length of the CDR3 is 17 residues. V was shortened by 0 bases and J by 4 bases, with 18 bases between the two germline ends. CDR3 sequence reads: CASSLAFGEPSVYGYTF. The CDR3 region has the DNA TGTGCCAGCAGCTTAGCTTTCGGGGAGCCATCGGTCTATGGCTACACCTTC.

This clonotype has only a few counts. The CDR3 loop is CASSERRGGYTDTQYF. The CDR3 DNA reads as TGTGCCAGCAGTGAACGGCGGGGGGGGTACACAGATACGCAGTATTTT. The chain employs TRBV6-1 and TRBJ2-3, with TRBD2 matching 9 bases. V shed 2 bases and J 2 bases; nucleotides not matched to a gene: 5. This CDR3 spans 16 amino acids. The V gene's germline CDR1 is MNHNS and CDR2 SASEGT.

The CDR3 coding sequence is TGCGCCAGCAGTGAAGTGGTAGGGGCGCGGAGGGAGACCCAGTACTTC. Protein sequence: CASSEVVGARRETQYF. The chain couples TRBV10-2 to TRBJ2-5; either TRBD1 or TRBD2 may fit D (5 bases each). V was pared by 3 bases and J by 5 bases, with 19 bases between. This CDR3 has 16 amino acids. Per the germline V gene, CDR1 is WSHSY and CDR2 is SAAADI.

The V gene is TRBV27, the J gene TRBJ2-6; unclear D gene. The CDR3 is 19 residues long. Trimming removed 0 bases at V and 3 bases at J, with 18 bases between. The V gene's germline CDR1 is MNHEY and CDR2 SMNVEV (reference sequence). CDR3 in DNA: TGTGCCAGCAGTTTATCGATGTATGACCGACCCTTTGGGGCCAACGTCCTGACTTTC. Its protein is CASSLSMYDRPFGANVLTF.

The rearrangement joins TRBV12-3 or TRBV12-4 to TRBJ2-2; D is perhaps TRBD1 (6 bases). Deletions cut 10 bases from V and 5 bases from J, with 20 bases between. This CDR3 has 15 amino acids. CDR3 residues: CATRVTGLSTGELFF. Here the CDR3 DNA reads TGTGCCACCAGAGTTACAGGGTTGAGTACCGGGGAGCTGTTTTTT.